This is a list of T cell receptor beta chains from one sample in a study of blood T cell repertoires in COVID-19. Sequencing was performed with immunoSEQ multiplex PCR; in TCRdb, only in-frame clones are kept and a portion is missing. This table holds fewer than 110,000 clones, about three quarters found once. The sequencing input was peripheral blood. The source is an older man with acute or convalescent COVID-19. The CDR3 runs from the conserved cysteine through the conserved F or W. Each record gives: CDR3 protein, CDR3 DNA, D gene, V gene, clone size, J gene. D genes are given only for firm matches. Part of the rows lack a size; the others show once, few, many or a class for expanded clones.

CSVEGVQGLGYTF TGCAGCGTTGAAGGGGTACAGGGGTTGGGCTACACCTTC TRBD1 TRBV29-1 NA TRBJ1-2
CASSKQGLRTDTQYF TGCGCCAGCAGCAAACAGGGGCTTCGCACAGATACGCAGTATTTT TRBD1 TRBV4-3 few TRBJ2-3
CASSLGRYPYEQYF TGTGCCAGCAGTTTGGGCCGATACCCCTACGAGCAGTACTTC NA TRBV27 NA TRBJ2-7
CASSLWDSAGNTIYF TGTGCCAGCAGCCTATGGGACTCAGCGGGAAACACCATATATTTT NA TRBV11-2 NA TRBJ1-3
CASSLGQTTDGYTF TGTGCCAGCAGCTTAGGACAGACGACCGATGGCTACACCTTC NA TRBV7-6 few TRBJ1-2
CSVATGLQGGGYTF TGCAGCGTTGCCACGGGTCTACAGGGTGGGGGCTACACCTTC NA TRBV29-1 few TRBJ1-2
CASLSGGAVETQYF TGCGCCAGCCTTAGCGGGGGGGCTGTAGAGACCCAGTACTTC TRBD2 TRBV10-1 NA TRBJ2-5
CASSWQAGGRKTQYF TGTGCCAGCAGCTGGCAAGCGGGGGGGCGAAAGACCCAGTACTTC TRBD2 TRBV5-6 NA TRBJ2-5
CASSIGVSYLGWHF TGTGCCAGTAGTATCGGGGTCAGCTACTTGGGTTGGCATTTT NA TRBV19 NA TRBJ1-5
CASSLVGGSGANVLTF TGTGCCAGCAGCTTAGTCGGAGGCTCTGGGGCCAACGTCCTGACTTTC NA TRBV7-8 NA TRBJ2-6
CASSYSRQANYGYTF TGTGCCAGCAGTTACTCCAGACAGGCTAACTATGGCTACACCTTC NA TRBV6-5 NA TRBJ1-2
CASSPWRNSGNTIYF TGTGCCAGCAGCCCATGGAGGAACTCTGGAAACACCATATATTTT NA TRBV3-1/TRBV3-2 NA TRBJ1-3
CASSYPRLAGTQETQYF TGTGCCAGCAGTTACCCTAGACTAGCGGGTACTCAAGAGACCCAGTACTTC TRBD2 TRBV25-1 NA TRBJ2-5